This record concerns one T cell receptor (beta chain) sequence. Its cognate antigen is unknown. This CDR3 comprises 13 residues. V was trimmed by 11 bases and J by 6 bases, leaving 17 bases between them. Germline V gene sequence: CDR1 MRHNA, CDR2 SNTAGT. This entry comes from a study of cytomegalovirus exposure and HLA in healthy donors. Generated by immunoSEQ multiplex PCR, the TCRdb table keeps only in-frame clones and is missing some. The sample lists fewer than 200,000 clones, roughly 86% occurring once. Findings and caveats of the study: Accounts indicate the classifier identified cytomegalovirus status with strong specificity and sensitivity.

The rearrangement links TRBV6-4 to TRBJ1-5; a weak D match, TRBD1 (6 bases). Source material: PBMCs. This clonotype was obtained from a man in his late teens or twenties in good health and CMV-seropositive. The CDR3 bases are TGTGCCGTTGCCGAAGGACAGTGTCAGCCCCAGCATTTT. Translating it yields CAVAEGQCQPQHF.